These 16 T cell receptor beta chains share one sample of origin, sequenced in a study of blood T cell repertoires in COVID-19. The repertoire was sequenced with immunoSEQ multiplex PCR; TCRdb's copy has only in-frame clones and lacks some. The table includes about 150,000 clones, 75% to 80% detected once. Sample: peripheral blood. The receptor source for this set is a man older than 75 with acute or convalescent COVID-19.

The chain carries TRBV5-1 and TRBJ1-2; 8 bases match TRBD1. The CDR3 contains 14 residues. Looked up from germline, CDR1 is SGHRS and CDR2 is YFSETQ. V shed 0 bases, J shed 8 bases, and the junction held 6 bases outside the gene matches. CDR3 bases: TGCGCCAGCAGCTTGGTGGACAGGGCAGGAGGCTACACCTTC. This sequence encodes CASSLVDRAGGYTF.

This chain uses TRBV4-1 with TRBJ2-3; 8 bases line up with TRBD2. Germline-derived CDR1 and CDR2 are MGHRA and YSYEKL. J gave up 9 bases and V 0 bases, and 8 bases lay outside the gene matches. The CDR3 is 15 amino acids. CDR3 in amino acids: CASSQDRGGQGTQYF. CDR3 nucleotides: TGCGCCAGCAGCCAAGATCGGGGGGGCCAAGGGACGCAGTATTTT.

V is TRBV9 and J is TRBJ1-6; TRBD1 matches 11 bases. Per the germline V gene, CDR1 is SGDLS and CDR2 is YYNGEE. The J segment lost 0 bases and the V segment lost 4 bases, leaving 3 bases of the junction unmatched. The CDR3 covers 17 residues. CDR3 sequence (DNA): TGTGCCAGCAGCCCAGGGACAGGGGGCTCCTATAATTCACCCCTCCACTTT. Translation gives CASSPGTGGSYNSPLHF.

This clone was recorded a few times. This chain connects TRBV10-2 to TRBJ1-4; TRBD1 is a possible D gene (6 bases). Germline CDR1 reads WSHSY; CDR2 reads SAAADI. The V and J ends lost 6 bases and 7 bases respectively, with 12 bases between them. This CDR3 has 13 amino acids. The CDR3 here is CASRGASGEKLFF. The CDR3 DNA reads TGCGCCAGCAGGGGGGCATCGGGTGAAAAACTGTTTTTT.

This chain uses TRBV19 with TRBJ1-6; D not resolved. Trimming removed 4 bases from V and 6 bases from J, with 13 bases in between. The CDR3 runs to 15 residues. Germline lookup yields CDR1 LNHDA and CDR2 SQIVND (reference sequence). CDR3 protein: CASSTDGGGNSPLHF. The CDR3, as DNA: TGTGCCAGTAGTACGGACGGAGGAGGTAATTCACCCCTCCACTTT.

The rearrangement links TRBV19 to TRBJ1-2; 7 bases match TRBD1. This CDR3 is 12 amino acids long. The germline V gene has CDR1 LNHDA and CDR2 SQIVND (reference sequence). V lost 7 bases and J lost 7; bases outside the gene matches: 6. As DNA, the CDR3 is TGTGCCAGTACCCACAGGGGCGGTGGCTACACCTTC. Translating it yields CASTHRGGGYTF.

This rearrangement joins TRBV6-2 or TRBV6-3 to TRBJ1-2; TRBD1 agrees at 8 bases. V gave up 0 bases and J gave up 5 bases; unmatched junction bases: 8. Germline lookup yields CDR1 MNHEY and CDR2 SVGEGT. CDR3 size: 16 residues. CDR3 protein: CASSYSRTGPGYGYTF. The CDR3 region has the DNA TGTGCCAGCAGTTACTCGAGGACAGGGCCGGGGTATGGCTACACCTTC.

The genes are TRBV7-9 and TRBJ1-1, with D unclear. V was shortened by 1 base and J by 7 bases, with 10 bases between the two germline ends. The CDR3 spans 13 residues. Per germline, CDR1 SEHNR and CDR2 FQNEAQ (reference sequence). The CDR3 loop is CASSLELVGEAFF. In DNA, the CDR3 is TGTGCCAGCAGCTTAGAGCTAGTCGGTGAAGCTTTCTTT.

This rearrangement joins TRBV10-3 to TRBJ2-1; 10 nucleotides align to TRBD1. V dropped 11 bases and J dropped 8; count of bases not matched to a gene: 6. CDR1 and CDR2 (germline): ENHRY, SYGVKD. CDR3 size: 12 residues. CDR3 sequence: CAVRQGAYEQFF. CDR3 sequence (DNA): TGTGCCGTAAGACAGGGGGCCTATGAGCAGTTCTTC.

The genes are TRBV28 and TRBJ1-6; no clear D. V lost 6 bases and J lost 10, with 19 bases in between. The CDR3 is 15 residues long. CDR1 and CDR2 from the germline V gene are MDHEN and SYDVKM. CDR3 loop: CASRRTAAAESPLHF. The CDR3 coding sequence is TGTGCCAGCAGACGCACGGCGGCGGCCGAGTCACCCCTCCACTTT.

The J gene is TRBJ1-5, the V gene TRBV6-2 or TRBV6-3, with TRBD1 matching 7 bases. The trim removed 2 bases at V and 3 bases at J, leaving 4 bases unmatched. The CDR3 totals 15 residues. CDR1 MNHEY and CDR2 SVGEGT come from the germline V gene. CDR3 region: CASSYGRGTNQPQHF. The CDR3, as DNA: TGTGCCAGCAGTTACGGCAGGGGGACCAATCAGCCCCAGCATTTT.

This chain uses TRBV9 with TRBJ1-6; 10 positions agree with TRBD1. The CDR3 sequence is 16 residues long. After removal of 5 bases from V and 1 base from J, the junction contained 3 bases not matched to a gene. Germline V CDR1 and CDR2: SGDLS, YYNGEE. CDR3 coding DNA: TGTGCCAGCAGGGGACAGGGGCTTTCCTATAATTCACCCCTCCACTTT. Its translation is CASRGQGLSYNSPLHF.

The chain carries TRBV24-1 and TRBJ2-2; D perhaps matches TRBD1 (5 bases). V lost 9 bases to trimming and J lost 3 bases, with 10 bases between them. CDR3 length: 13 amino acids. The germline V gene encodes CDR1 KGHDR and CDR2 SFDVKD. The CDR3 DNA reads TGTGCCACCTCAGGGTCTCACACCGGGGAGCTGTTTTTT. This sequence encodes CATSGSHTGELFF.

The CDR3 bases are TGTGCCAGCTCACCTTCGCGACAGGGCGACACTGAAGCTTTCTTT. As protein: CASSPSRQGDTEAFF. The chain has TRBV18 and TRBJ1-1; 7 bases align to TRBD1. The CDR3 spans 15 residues. Germline V gene data show CDR1 as KGHSH and CDR2 as LQKENI. V trimming: 3 bases; J trimming: 3 bases; junction bases outside the gene matches: 7. Supplemented by reference TRBV18 and TRBJ1-1, the full variable domain reads NAGVMQNPRHLVRRRGQEARLRCSPMKGHSHVYWYRQLPEEGLKFMVYLQKENIIDESGMPKERFSAEFPKEGPSILRIQQVVRGDSAAYFCASSPSRQGDTEAFFGQGTRLTVV.

This clone was picked up a small number of times. The V call is TRBV7-2, the J call TRBJ1-3; 7 nucleotides align to TRBD1. Looked up from germline, CDR1 is SGHTA and CDR2 is FQGNSA. Trimming took 5 bases from V and 4 from J; bases not matched to a gene: 2. The CDR3 is made up of 13 amino acids. CDR3 sequence reads: CASSLGQGNTIYF. DNA for the CDR3: TGTGCCAGCAGCCTGGGACAGGGAAACACCATATATTTT.

The CDR3 sequence is CASSLASVGQETQYF. As DNA, the CDR3 is TGTGCCAGCAGCTTGGCGTCGGTCGGGCAAGAGACCCAGTACTTC. The chain couples TRBV5-6 to TRBJ2-5; D unclear. This CDR3 comprises 15 residues. Germline CDR1 SGHDT, CDR2 YYEEEE. With 0 bases removed from V and 2 bases from J, the gap between germline ends came to 11 bases.